These 18 T cell receptor beta chains were all obtained from the same sample, sequenced in a study of early T cells in non-severe SARS-CoV-2 infection. TCRdb called the 5' RACE reads again in MiXCR, with one record for every CDR3 protein. The repertoire includes tens of thousands of distinct CDR3 sequences, 5.8% of them detected once, and around 7.6% sits in the top ten. The source material was whole blood. The source of these receptors is an adult who was a healthcare worker with PCR-confirmed SARS-CoV-2 infection or an uninfected control (not recorded which).

The V call is TRBV7-8, the J call TRBJ2-1; D perhaps matches TRBD1 (5 bases). V lost 3 bases, J lost 4 bases, and 13 bases lay in between. CDR3 length: 15 residues. CDR1 is SGHVS and CDR2 is FQNEAQ in the germline V gene. CDR3 residues: CASSFRAPRYNEQFF. The CDR3 DNA reads as TGTGCCAGCAGCTTCAGGGCGCCGCGGTACAATGAGCAGTTCTTC.

The V and J genes are TRBV7-2 and TRBJ2-1; D is ambiguous. CDR1 is SGHTA, CDR2 FQGNSA, per germline. This CDR3 is built from 13 residues. V lost 6 bases and J lost 7, with 13 bases in between. The CDR3 loop is CASSSRFLNEQFF. In DNA, the CDR3 is TGTGCCAGCAGTTCTAGGTTTCTGAATGAGCAGTTCTTC.

This clonotype was seen more than once but under ten times. This chain joins TRBV7-2 and TRBJ2-1; D possibly corresponds to TRBD2 (6 bases). Deletions cut 8 bases from V and 2 bases from J, with 16 bases between. The CDR3 contains 15 residues. Looked up from germline, CDR1 is SGHTA and CDR2 is FQGNSA. The CDR3 region is CASPPRGRPYNEQFF. In DNA, the CDR3 is TGTGCCAGCCCTCCTCGGGGGAGACCCTACAATGAGCAGTTCTTC. Looking up the rest from reference TRBV7-2 and TRBJ2-1 gives the full variable domain: GAGVSQSPSNKVTEKGKDVELRCDPISGHTALYWYRQSLGQGLEFLIYFQGNSAPDKSGLPSDRFSAERTGGSVSTLTIQRTQQEDSAVYLCASPPRGRPYNEQFFGPGTRLTVL.

This clonotype was seen many times. This chain uses TRBV6-6 with TRBJ2-2, with 9 nucleotides matching TRBD1. Trimming at V came to 4 bases and at J to 5 bases, leaving 5 bases not matched to a gene. Germline V gene data show CDR1 as MNHNY and CDR2 as SVGAGI (reference sequence). The length of the CDR3 is 15 residues. DNA of the CDR3: TGTGCCAGCAGTTCCGGACAGGGGACGACCGGGGAGCTGTTTTTT. Translated: CASSSGQGTTGELFF.

This clonotype occurred many times. This chain connects TRBV6-6 to TRBJ1-2, with D hard to call. Germline values: CDR1 MNHNY, CDR2 SVGAGI (reference sequence). V was trimmed by 2 bases and J by 2 bases, leaving 9 bases between them. The CDR3 length is 14 residues. The CDR3 DNA reads TGTGCCAGCAGTTACACGGACGGGAACTATGGCTACACCTTC. Residues: CASSYTDGNYGYTF.

This clonotype showed up many times. The chain has TRBV27 and TRBJ2-4; TRBD1 is a possible D gene (6 bases). This CDR3 is 18 amino acids long. V gave up 5 bases and J gave up 3 bases, with 23 bases separating them. In germline, CDR1 is MNHEY, CDR2 SMNVEV (reference sequence). The CDR3 here is CASSPTTGYPEGKNIQYF. CDR3 nucleotides: TGTGCCAGCAGTCCTACTACAGGGTACCCTGAGGGCAAAAACATTCAGTACTTC.

This clonotype has at least ten counts. V is TRBV7-8 and J is TRBJ1-1; D unresolved. The CDR3 contains 13 residues. The germline V gene has CDR1 SGHVS and CDR2 FQNEAQ. V was pared by 6 bases and J by 4 bases, with 12 bases between. CDR3 in amino acids: CASRTKGSTEAFF. Here the CDR3 DNA reads TGTGCCAGCAGGACAAAGGGTAGCACTGAAGCTTTCTTT.

This clonotype was detected ten times or more. The J gene is TRBJ2-3, the V gene TRBV11-2; tentative D call: TRBD2 (5 bases). V shed 7 bases and J shed 4 bases, with 15 bases lying between them. Germline V gives CDR1 SGHAT, CDR2 FQNNGV. This CDR3 contains 14 residues. CDR3 amino acids: CASTPGRVADTQYF. The CDR3 DNA is TGTGCCAGCACCCCCGGGCGGGTCGCAGATACGCAGTATTTT.

This clonotype was observed a few times. V usage is TRBV6-5 and J usage is TRBJ2-7; D call uncertain. The CDR3 has 14 residues. Germline V gene sequence: CDR1 MNHEY, CDR2 SVGAGI. The V and J ends lost 0 bases and 2 bases respectively, with 8 bases between them. The DNA for the CDR3 is TGTGCCAGCAGTTACTCCGGTTTCACCTACGAGCAGTACTTC. Protein sequence: CASSYSGFTYEQYF.

In its sample, this clonotype was seen many times. The chain is built from TRBV10-3 and TRBJ2-5, with D hard to call. The CDR3 extends over 13 amino acids. CDR1 ENHRY and CDR2 SYGVKD come from the germline V gene. Trimming left V 10 bases short and J 5 bases short, with 17 bases between. CDR3 sequence (DNA): TGTGCCACCCGTCGACTCCCAGGCGAGACCCAGTACTTC. It encodes CATRRLPGETQYF.

This clonotype occurred many times. The chain is built from TRBV5-4 and TRBJ2-1; 8 nucleotides match TRBD1. This CDR3 is 15 amino acids long. Germline V gene lookup returns CDR1 SGHNT and CDR2 YYREEE (reference sequence). V lost 0 bases, J lost 2 bases, and 1 base stayed unmatched. DNA for the CDR3: TGTGCCAGCAGCTTGGACAGGGGGACCTACAATGAGCAGTTCTTC. It encodes CASSLDRGTYNEQFF.

The chain couples TRBV2 to TRBJ2-5; possible D gene TRBD1, 5 bases. Germline V gene lookup returns CDR1 SNHLY and CDR2 FYNNEI. The CDR3 sequence is 13 residues long. V lost 7 bases and J 5 bases, leaving 14 bases between the germline ends. The CDR3 spells CASMQGRAETQYF. CDR3 DNA sequence: TGTGCCAGCATGCAGGGCAGAGCCGAGACCCAGTACTTC.

This clonotype has a handful of counts. The chain joins TRBV11-2 to TRBJ2-2, with a tentative D call TRBD2 (6 bases). Trimming removed 3 bases from V and 7 bases from J, with 21 bases in between. Germline V lookup: CDR1 SGHAT, CDR2 FQNNGV. The CDR3 covers 17 residues. CDR3 sequence (DNA): TGTGCCAGCAGCTTTTTGGGACTGCGAGGTGGAGGCGGGGAGCTGTTTTTT. Its protein is CASSFLGLRGGGGELFF.

This clonotype was seen at least ten times. The V call is TRBV20-1, the J call TRBJ2-5, with D unclear. The CDR3 has 12 amino acids. The V gene's germline CDR1 is DFQATT and CDR2 SNEGSKA (reference sequence). Trimming took off 2 bases at V and 5 bases at J, with 9 bases between the two ends. The CDR3 DNA reads as TGCAGTGCTAGAATCGGATGGGAGACCCAGTACTTC. This encodes CSARIGWETQYF.

This clonotype has a count of ten or more. The rearrangement joins TRBV20-1 to TRBJ2-2; 9 bases fit TRBD1. V shed 0 bases and J 3 bases; nucleotides not matched to a gene: 5. In germline, CDR1 is DFQATT, CDR2 SNEGSKA (reference sequence). This CDR3 spans 16 amino acids. In DNA, the CDR3 is TGCAGTGCTAGAGACATAGACAGGGGGGACACCGGGGAGCTGTTTTTT. Translated, it gives CSARDIDRGDTGELFF.

The chain recombines TRBV7-2 with TRBJ2-3; D unclear. CDR1 is SGHTA, CDR2 FQGNSA, per germline. The CDR3 extends over 17 amino acids. V was clipped by 1 base and J by 4 bases, with 18 bases between them. The CDR3 reads CASSLGASTSGADTQYF. Written as DNA, the CDR3 is TGTGCCAGCAGCTTAGGCGCCTCTACCTCTGGCGCAGATACGCAGTATTTT.

This clonotype was counted many times. The chain couples TRBV2 to TRBJ1-2; D gene unclear. The CDR3 is 18 amino acids. Trimming took 5 bases from V and 0 from J, leaving 22 bases between them. The germline V gene encodes CDR1 SNHLY and CDR2 FYNNEI. The CDR3 bases are TGTGCCAGCAGTTCCTTGCAGCACCAAGATTTAGCTAACTATGGCTACACCTTC. Translation: CASSSLQHQDLANYGYTF.

This clonotype came up a few times. The CDR3 region is CASSRSLRGGDTGELFF. CDR3 DNA: TGTGCCAGCAGCAGATCTTTAAGGGGAGGGGACACCGGGGAGCTGTTTTTT. The chain employs TRBV12-3 or TRBV12-4 and TRBJ2-2; 7 bases match TRBD2. The CDR3 covers 17 residues. V lost 6 bases to trimming and J lost 3 bases; unmatched junction nucleotides: 13.